A single TCR beta chain is shown here with its context. A much more abundant neighbour one base away suggests this may be a read error. Profiling of TCR beta VDJ combinations and CDR3 sequences used genomic DNA as template. TCRdb redid the calling of the reads with MiXCR, one entry per CDR3 protein. The sample lists 150,000 to 200,000 distinct CDR3 sequences; 40% to 60% were seen once. These data belong to a study of CD8+CD57+ T cells in acquired aplastic anemia. Flow cytometry had shown expanded CD8+CD57+ cells in the patients chosen for sequencing. Germline CDR1 is SGHNT and CDR2 is YENEEA. The CDR3 has 14 amino acids.

Material for sequencing was sorted CD4+, CD8+, or CD8+CD57+ T cells (not recorded which) from PBMCs. The genes are TRBV11-3 and TRBJ2-7; D assignment may be TRBD1 or TRBD2 (5 bases each). The clonotype originates from a human donor with aplastic anemia. The CDR3 is CASSLGSGTYEQCF. Here the CDR3 DNA reads TGTGCCAGCAGCTTAGGATCGGGGACCTACGAGCAGTGCTTC. Combining the CDR3 with reference TRBV11-3 and TRBJ2-7 gives the whole variable domain EAGVVQSPRYKIIEKKQPVAFWCNPISGHNTLYWYLQNLGQGPELLIRYENEEAVDDSQLPKDRFSAERLKGVDSTLKIQPAELGDSAVYLCASSLGSGTYEQCFGPGTRLTVT.